The following is a T cell receptor (beta chain) sequence with its context. These data originate in a study of human T cells and chemical hapten exposure. V was trimmed by 3 bases and J by 4 bases, leaving 12 bases between them. The CDR3 is 14 amino acids. Each CDR3 protein gets one entry after TCRdb re-called the RACE reads with MiXCR. This repertoire shows about 110,000 distinct CDR3 sequences, 10% to 15% found once; its top ten account for over 1.5%. Time point described: pre-sensitization, week 0. Noted treatment: therapeutic diphenylcyclopropenone sensitization with weekly scalp DPC. The sequencing used whole blood, collected in connection with sensitization to the hapten diphenylcyclopropenone (DPC). The chain employs TRBV12-3 or TRBV12-4 and TRBJ1-1; D unresolved. This TCR derives from a woman between 50 and 59 years old with alopecia areata. Some clones in this sample may be carry-over from other donors' samples. The CDR3 spells CASSLKGEVTEAFF. CDR3 coding DNA: TGTGCCAGCAGTTTGAAGGGTGAGGTCACTGAAGCTTTCTTT.